The 26 T cell receptor beta chains below come from one sample, sequenced in a study of T cells in women clearing cervical HPV infection. Measured with immunoSEQ multiplex PCR; TCRdb has only the in-frame clones, and not every one. This table holds roughly 48,000 clones. The sample was blood buffy coat. The receptors stem from a woman aged 18 to 75 with a cervical HPV16 infection that either progressed to CIN3+ or cleared (not recorded which).

In the case of this clone: The CDR3 goes on 3 residues after the read ends, and that part is filled in from the germline J gene. The chain uses TRBV19 and TRBJ1-3, with 10 nucleotides matching TRBD1. J gave up 2 bases and V 6 bases, and 4 bases lay outside the gene matches. This CDR3 has 15 amino acids. CDR1 is LNHDA, CDR2 SQIVND, per germline (reference sequence). The CDR3 is CASRIGTGAGNTIYF. The CDR3 DNA, read in part, is TGTGCCAGTAGAATCGGGACAGGGGCTGGAAACACC.

CDR3 sequence reads: CASSGGVAGAEQYF. The part of the CDR3 DNA that was read is TGTGCCAGCAGTGGGGGGGTAGCGGGAGCCGAG. The chain has TRBV3-1 (or the pseudogene TRBV3-2) and TRBJ2-7; 9 bases map to TRBD2. The CDR3 end lies 3 residues beyond the end of the read and is filled in from the germline J gene. Per the germline V gene, CDR1 is LGHDT and CDR2 is YNNKEL (reference sequence). This CDR3 contains 14 residues. Trimming at V came to 6 bases and at J to 6 bases, leaving 9 bases not matched to a gene.

As to this clone: The read falls 3 residues short of the CDR3 end, and the missing part is taken from the germline J gene. This rearrangement joins TRBV19 to TRBJ1-2, with TRBD1 as a possible D gene (5 bases). The CDR3 loop spans 13 amino acids. CDR1 and CDR2 from the germline V gene are LNHDA and SQIVND (reference sequence). Trimming removed 6 bases from V and 2 bases from J, with 10 bases in between. Partial CDR3 DNA: TGTGCCAGTAGCCAAGACAGAAACTATGGC. Its translation is CASSQDRNYG. The entire CDR3 is CASSQDRNYGYTF.

Notes on this clone: The DNA ends 3 residues before the CDR3 does, and the rest of the CDR3 is filled in from the germline J gene. V is TRBV19 and J is TRBJ2-1, with 11 bases that match TRBD2. Germline V gene sequence: CDR1 LNHDA, CDR2 SQIVND (reference sequence). The V and J ends lost 7 bases and 6 bases, in that order; junction bases with no gene match: 2. The CDR3 covers 13 residues. Partial CDR3 DNA: TGTGCCAGTATTAGCGGGGGGGCCAATGAG. Protein: CASISGGANE. Given in full, the CDR3 is CASISGGANEQFF.

As concerns this clone: The CDR3 extends 3 residues past the end of the read, so its final part is completed from the germline J gene. The J gene is TRBJ1-1, the V gene TRBV4-2; TRBD1 agrees at 7 bases. The germline CDR1 and CDR2 sequences are LGHNA and YNFKEQ. V shed 5 bases, J shed 3 bases, and the junction held 9 bases outside the gene matches. CDR3 length: 15 amino acids. CDR3 sequence reads: CASSSLGGGDTEAFF. The sequenced CDR3 bases are TGTGCCAGCAGCTCCCTAGGGGGCGGGGACACTGAA.

As concerns this clone: The read is 3 residues too short to cover the CDR3 end, so that end is filled in from the germline J gene. The J gene is TRBJ2-3, the V gene TRBV6-1; D might be TRBD2 (6 bases). V lost 3 bases, J lost 4 bases, and 14 bases lay in between. Germline CDR1 reads MNHNS; CDR2 reads SASEGT. The CDR3 length is 15 residues. The chain's CDR3 is CASSDTLARADTQYF. The covered CDR3 bases are TGTGCCAGCAGTGATACCCTAGCGAGGGCAGATACG.

Partial CDR3 DNA: TGTGCCAGCAGTGAAGGATCGGGGGTAAATCAGCCC. It specifies CASSEGSGVNQP. The complete CDR3 sequence is CASSEGSGVNQPQHF. V gene TRBV6-1 combines with J gene TRBJ1-5; weak D call: TRBD1 (5 bases). From the germline J gene comes the end of the CDR3, since the read stops 3 residues before it. This CDR3 contains 15 residues. Germline V CDR1 and CDR2: MNHNS, SASEGT. Trimming took off 1 base at V and 4 bases at J, with 11 bases between the two ends.

A note on this clone: The CDR3 is cut off 3 residues early in the read; its end comes from the germline J gene. The V gene is TRBV12-3 or TRBV12-4, the J gene TRBJ1-2, with D hard to call. Trimming cost V 3 bases and J 7 bases, with 12 bases left between them. The CDR3 totals 13 residues. The CDR3 spells CASSLVGRGGYTF. The DNA read from the CDR3 is TGTGCCAGCAGTTTGGTGGGTCGCGGTGGC.

A word on this clone: The CDR3 end falls 3 residues outside the read, so it is completed with the germline J gene. J is TRBJ1-6 and V is TRBV5-4, with D perhaps TRBD1 (6 bases). V lost 1 base, J lost 6 bases, and 11 bases lay in between. CDR1 is SGHNT and CDR2 is YYREEE in the germline V gene (reference sequence). The CDR3 consists of 15 residues. CDR3 bases read: TGTGCCAGCAGCTTGAAGGACAGACCTAATTCACCC. This codes for CASSLKDRPNSP. In full, the CDR3 is CASSLKDRPNSPLHF.

About this clone: The read stops 3 residues short of the end of the CDR3; the missing end is completed from the germline J gene. V usage is TRBV7-2 and J usage is TRBJ2-7; 8 bases fit TRBD2. V trimming: 0 bases; J trimming: 6 bases; junction bases outside the gene matches: 7. The CDR3 extends over 15 amino acids. The germline V gene has CDR1 SGHTA and CDR2 FQGNSA. The part of the CDR3 DNA that was read is TGTGCCAGCAGCTTAGCGTCGGGGGGGTTTGGCGAG. Amino acids: CASSLASGGFGE. The whole CDR3 sequence is CASSLASGGFGEQYF.

Of note for this clone: The read ends 3 residues shy of where the CDR3 ends; the end is completed using the germline J gene. V and J are TRBV23-1 and TRBJ2-7; D perhaps matches TRBD1 (5 bases). TRBV23-1 is an ORF, and what it does is uncertain. V shed 7 bases and J shed 2 bases, with 15 bases lying between them. The CDR3 has 14 residues. CDR3 region: CASTRAAHAYEQYF. The part of the CDR3 DNA that was read is TGCGCCAGCACCAGGGCAGCCCACGCCTACGAG.

CDR3 loop: CASRGLAGVAPGPYNEQFF. The part of the CDR3 DNA that was read is TGCGCCAGCAGGGGACTAGCGGGAGTGGCACCCGGTCCCTACAATGAG. The chain carries TRBV10-1 and TRBJ2-1; 14 nucleotides agree with TRBD2. The read ends 3 residues shy of where the CDR3 ends; the end is completed using the germline J gene. Germline loops: CDR1 WNHNN, CDR2 SYGVQD (reference sequence). Unmatched junction bases numbered 12, after V lost 6 bases and J lost 2 bases. There are 19 residues in the CDR3.

As concerns this clone: The read terminates 3 residues ahead of where the CDR3 ends, so the germline J gene completes it. The chain couples TRBV5-4 to TRBJ1-3; 8 nucleotides line up with TRBD1. The CDR3 runs 15 residues. The V gene end was trimmed by 4 bases and the J gene end by 1 base; junction bases not matched to a gene: 4. Germline CDR1 is SGHNT and CDR2 is YYREEE (reference sequence). The covered CDR3 bases are TGTGCCAGCAGCCCGGGACAGGCGTCTGGAAACACC. Translation: CASSPGQASGNT. The whole CDR3 region reads CASSPGQASGNTIYF.

Concerning this clone: Read data end 3 residues before the CDR3 end; the end is taken from the germline J gene. This chain links TRBV28 with TRBJ2-1; 7 bases agree with TRBD2. The CDR3 contains 19 residues. Germline V CDR1 and CDR2: MDHEN, SYDVKM. V lost 2 bases and J lost 4; bases outside the gene matches: 17. The part of the CDR3 DNA that was read is TGTGCCAGCAGTTTACTCGGGGTCCTGGGCGGGAGTTGGTACAATGAG. The encoded protein is CASSLLGVLGGSWYNE. The full-length CDR3 reads as CASSLLGVLGGSWYNEQFF.

About this clone: The CDR3 end lies 3 residues beyond the end of the read and is filled in from the germline J gene. The chain uses TRBV6-2 or TRBV6-3 and TRBJ1-1; 7 bases agree with TRBD1. Trimming at V came to 2 bases and at J to 0 bases, leaving 3 bases not matched to a gene. CDR1 is MNHEY and CDR2 is SVGEGT in the germline V gene. The CDR3 has 15 amino acids. Here the CDR3 reads CASSYRQGMNTEAFF. CDR3 bases read: TGTGCCAGCAGTTACCGACAGGGCATGAACACTGAA.

As regards this clone: Sequencing ends 3 residues short of the CDR3 end; the germline J gene provides the rest. This chain links TRBV7-9 with TRBJ2-1; D may be TRBD2 (6 bases). CDR1 and CDR2 (germline): SEHNR, FQNEAQ (reference sequence). Trimming cost V 7 bases and J 7 bases, with 17 bases left between them. The CDR3 extends over 14 amino acids. CDR3 sequence: CASNRPEGKNEQFF. Partial CDR3 DNA: TGTGCCAGCAACCGGCCGGAGGGTAAGAATGAG. Full variable domain (missing parts from reference TRBV7-9 and TRBJ2-1): DTGVSQNPRHKITKRGQNVTFRCDPISEHNRLYWYRQTLGQGPEFLTYFQNEAQLEKSRLLSDRFSAERPKGSFSTLEIQRTEQGDSAMYLCASNRPEGKNEQFFGPGTRLTVL.

Incomplete CDR3 DNA: TGTGCCAGCAGCTTGACTAGCGGGGGGGGCCATGAG. As protein: CASSLTSGGGHE. The complete CDR3 sequence is CASSLTSGGGHEQFF. The V gene is TRBV7-9, the J gene TRBJ2-1; 14 nucleotides agree with TRBD2. The observed sequence ends 3 residues before the CDR3 terminus, with the missing tail filled in from the germline J gene. CDR1 SEHNR and CDR2 FQNEAQ come from the germline V gene (reference sequence). With V trimmed by 3 bases and J by 8 bases, 3 bases remained unmatched. The CDR3 runs to 15 residues.

Comment on this clone: The read comes to an end 3 residues before the CDR3 does, leaving the germline J gene to fill in the end. The V and J genes are TRBV3-1 (or the pseudogene TRBV3-2) and TRBJ1-4, with 7 bases fitting TRBD1. CDR1 LGHDT and CDR2 YNNKEL come from the germline V gene (reference sequence). Trimming cost V 6 bases and J 7 bases; bases outside gene matches: 5. This CDR3 spans 13 amino acids. Partial CDR3 DNA: TGTGCCAGCAGGAGGGGGCCGGGTGAAAAA. Protein sequence: CASRRGPGEK. The CDR3, in full, reads CASRRGPGEKLFF.

Details on this clone: The read gets to within 3 residues of the CDR3 end, and the germline J gene fills in the rest. The chain has TRBV2 and TRBJ2-3; 7 bases align to TRBD2. The CDR3 has 15 amino acids. Germline-derived CDR1 and CDR2 are SNHLY and FYNNEI. With V trimmed by 8 bases and J by 5 bases, 13 bases remained unmatched. CDR3 bases read: TGTGCCAGCCAAACGGGACCTCGGGGGGTAGATACG. It translates to CASQTGPRGVDT. The whole CDR3 is CASQTGPRGVDTQYF.

Notes on this clone: The CDR3 goes on 3 residues after the read ends, and that part is filled in from the germline J gene. The V gene is TRBV13, the J gene TRBJ2-5; 8 bases match TRBD1. The CDR3 is made up of 15 amino acids. J was trimmed by 7 bases and V by 5 bases; bases with no gene match: 12. From germline, CDR1 is PRHDT and CDR2 FYEKMQ (reference sequence). Incomplete CDR3 DNA: TGTGCCAGCAGCCCCGAAGCAGGGGGCATTGGGACC. Translating gives CASSPEAGGIGT. The entire CDR3 protein reads CASSPEAGGIGTQYF.

Turning to this clone: The sequenced fragment ends 3 residues before the CDR3 boundary, so the rest is inferred from the germline J gene. V and J are TRBV5-1 and TRBJ1-1, with 10 nucleotides matching TRBD1. Germline V CDR1 and CDR2: SGHRS, YFSETQ. The CDR3 sequence is 16 residues long. After removal of 4 bases from V and 0 bases from J, the junction contained 6 bases not matched to a gene. CDR3 DNA, as far as it was read: TGCGCCAGCAGCCCCGGGACAGGGGTCATGAACACTGAA. Amino acids: CASSPGTGVMNTE. The CDR3 reads in full as CASSPGTGVMNTEAFF.

As concerns this clone: The read gets to within 3 residues of the CDR3 end, and the germline J gene fills in the rest. V usage is TRBV5-1 and J usage is TRBJ2-1; TRBD2 is a possible D gene (7 bases). Germline CDR1 SGHRS, CDR2 YFSETQ. The V end was cut by 2 bases, the J end by 6 bases, with 15 bases between. This CDR3 is built from 15 residues. This chain's CDR3 is CASSFEEGGGNEQFF. The sequenced part of the CDR3 DNA is TGCGCCAGCAGCTTTGAAGAGGGGGGGGGCAATGAG.

Worth noting for this clone: The sequence runs out 3 residues before the end of the CDR3; the remainder is reconstructed from the germline J gene. The V gene is TRBV20-1, the J gene TRBJ2-7; 8 bases match TRBD1. V gave up 5 bases and J gave up 2 bases; unmatched junction bases: 8. This CDR3 spans 14 amino acids. Germline assignment: CDR1 DFQATT and CDR2 SNEGSKA (reference sequence). The chain's CDR3 is CSAYNRGQAYEQYF. The DNA read from the CDR3 is TGCAGTGCTTACAACAGGGGACAGGCCTACGAG.

On this clone itself: The CDR3 is cut off 3 residues early in the read; its end comes from the germline J gene. The chain employs TRBV18 and TRBJ2-3; TRBD2 matches 12 bases. The junction had 5 bases not matched to a gene; V was cut back by 5 bases and J by 2 bases. In germline, CDR1 is KGHSH, CDR2 LQKENI. The CDR3 runs to 16 residues. The sequenced CDR3 bases are TGTGCCAGCTCATCGGGACTAGCGGGTGTCACAGATACG. It translates to CASSSGLAGVTDT. The whole CDR3 sequence reads CASSSGLAGVTDTQYF.

The CDR3 bases that were read are TGCAGCGTTCAGGGGGCTACGTTCTTGGCTGAA. This encodes CSVQGATFLAE. The CDR3 as a whole reads CSVQGATFLAEAFF. This chain joins TRBV29-1 and TRBJ1-1; the match to TRBD1 covers 8 bases. The observed sequence ends 3 residues before the CDR3 terminus, with the missing tail filled in from the germline J gene. The CDR3 spans 14 residues. The V and J ends lost 5 bases and 6 bases, in that order; junction bases with no gene match: 11. Per the germline V gene, CDR1 is SQVTM and CDR2 is ANQGSEA.

In the case of this clone: Read coverage stops 3 residues before the CDR3 terminus; the germline J gene supplies the remainder. The J gene is TRBJ2-1, the V gene TRBV7-3; D gene ambiguous. CDR1 is SGHTA, CDR2 FQGTGA, per germline. Trimming stripped 6 bases from V and 2 bases from J, with 11 bases between. The CDR3 spans 14 residues. CDR3 DNA (partial): TGTGCCAGCAGTTCCCGACATGCCTACAATGAG. This gives the protein CASSSRHAYNE. The whole CDR3 protein is CASSSRHAYNEQFF.